Presented here are 18 T cell receptor beta chains from one specimen sequenced in a study of blood T cell repertoires in COVID-19. This table comes from immunoSEQ multiplex PCR, and its TCRdb copy is limited to in-frame clones, with some not included. The sample consists of about 89,000 clones, around three quarters of them appearing once. The sequenced sample was peripheral blood. Receptor source: a human donor in a cohort sampled during active COVID-19.

V is TRBV7-3 and J is TRBJ2-3, with D possibly TRBD2 on 5 matching bases. CDR3 length: 16 residues. The germline CDR1 and CDR2 sequences are SGHTA and FQGTGA. The V end lost 1 base, the J end lost 3 bases, and 14 bases lay between the germline ends. The CDR3 spells CASSLSGLERTDTQYF. The CDR3 coding sequence is TGTGCCAGCAGCTTAAGTGGACTGGAACGAACAGATACGCAGTATTTT.

The rearrangement joins TRBV29-1 to TRBJ2-5; the match to TRBD2 covers 9 bases. Germline CDR1 and CDR2: SQVTM and ANQGSEA. The CDR3 is made up of 15 amino acids. With 5 bases clipped from V and 2 bases from J, the junction kept 9 bases outside the gene matches. The CDR3 region has the DNA TGCAGCGTTAGGGGCCTAGCGGGGCGACAAGAGACCCAGTACTTC. Translating it yields CSVRGLAGRQETQYF.

The V and J genes are TRBV9 and TRBJ2-3; D possibly corresponds to TRBD2 (5 bases). Trimming cost V 2 bases and J 0 bases, with 10 bases left between them. Germline CDR1 reads SGDLS; CDR2 reads YYNGEE. The CDR3 consists of 15 residues. The CDR3 here is CASSVDSHSTDTQYF. CDR3 DNA sequence: TGTGCCAGCAGCGTGGACTCGCATAGCACAGATACGCAGTATTTT.

This rearrangement joins TRBV9 to TRBJ1-2; TRBD1 matches at 7 bases. The CDR3 consists of 13 residues. The germline CDR1 and CDR2 sequences are SGDLS and YYNGEE. V was clipped by 6 bases and J by 4 bases; unmatched bases: 6. This CDR3 is CASTTPGGYGYTF. The CDR3 DNA sequence: TGTGCCAGCACCACTCCAGGGGGCTATGGCTACACCTTC.

The chain joins TRBV24-1 to TRBJ1-4, with 8 bases aligning to TRBD1. CDR1 and CDR2 from the germline V gene are KGHDR and SFDVKD. The ends lost 8 bases at V and 8 bases at J; junction bases unmatched: 12. The CDR3 loop spans 15 amino acids. CDR3 region: CATNLPMTGEEKLFF. The DNA of the CDR3 is TGTGCCACCAACCTCCCCATGACAGGGGAAGAAAAACTGTTTTTT.

The chain is built from TRBV29-1 and TRBJ2-7; D not certain. The CDR3 is made up of 12 amino acids. Germline loops: CDR1 SQVTM, CDR2 ANQGSEA. Trimming pared 4 bases from V and 0 bases from J, leaving 7 bases between. The CDR3 region is CSVVLASYEQYF. The CDR3 DNA follows: TGCAGCGTTGTTTTAGCCTCCTACGAGCAGTACTTC.

V gene TRBV6-4 combines with J gene TRBJ2-3, with D possibly matching TRBD2 (6 bases). From germline, CDR1 is MRHNA and CDR2 SNTAGT. CDR3 size: 14 residues. Trimming removed 3 bases at V and 2 bases at J, with 9 bases between. CDR3 loop: CASSELASTDTQYF. The CDR3 DNA reads TGTGCCAGCAGTGAGCTAGCGTCCACAGATACGCAGTATTTT.

The chain carries TRBV7-9 and TRBJ2-7; D perhaps matches TRBD1 (5 bases). V shed 5 bases and J shed 6 bases, with 14 bases lying between them. Germline assignment: CDR1 SEHNR and CDR2 FQNEAQ (reference sequence). The CDR3 totals 13 residues. Here the CDR3 reads CASSETESREQYF. In nucleotides, the CDR3 is TGTGCCAGCAGCGAGACAGAGTCTCGCGAGCAGTACTTC. Based on the CDR3 plus reference TRBV7-9 and TRBJ2-7, the full variable domain is DTGVSQNPRHKITKRGQNVTFRCDPISEHNRLYWYRQTLGQGPEFLTYFQNEAQLEKSRLLSDRFSAERPKGSFSTLEIQRTEQGDSAMYLCASSETESREQYFGPGTRLTVT.

The chain combines TRBV20-1 with TRBJ1-5; D is unresolved. The germline V gene has CDR1 DFQATT and CDR2 SNEGSKA (reference sequence). This CDR3 is built from 11 residues. V was pared by 2 bases and J by 4 bases, with 3 bases between. The CDR3 sequence: CSARQNQPQHF. The CDR3 region has the DNA TGCAGTGCTAGACAGAATCAGCCCCAGCATTTT.

The V and J genes are TRBV5-5 and TRBJ1-5; D is possibly TRBD1 (5 bases). Trimming shortened V by 0 bases and J by 6 bases, and 10 bases separated the two germline ends. CDR3 length: 14 residues. The germline V gene has CDR1 SGHKS and CDR2 YYEKEE (reference sequence). The CDR3 DNA sequence: TGTGCCAGCAGCTTGGGCAGGGTGGGTCAGCCCCAGCATTTT. The encoded protein is CASSLGRVGQPQHF. Full variable domain (outside the CDR3, taken from reference TRBV5-5 and TRBJ1-5): DAGVTQSPTHLIKTRGQQVTLRCSPISGHKSVSWYQQVLGQGPQFIFQYYEKEERGRGNFPDRFSARQFPNYSSELNVNALLLGDSALYLCASSLGRVGQPQHFGDGTRLSIL.

Only a few counts were recorded for this clone. This chain connects TRBV18 to TRBJ2-7, with 8 bases fitting TRBD2. V was pared by 4 bases and J by 0 bases, with 8 bases of the junction left unmatched. Germline assignment: CDR1 KGHSH and CDR2 LQKENI. The CDR3 consists of 16 residues. CDR3 in DNA: TGTGCCAGCTCACTCCGGGGGGGGAGCGTCTCCTACGAGCAGTACTTC. Its translation is CASSLRGGSVSYEQYF.

In this sample, this clone turned up once. The chain combines TRBV5-4 with TRBJ2-3; D possibly corresponds to TRBD2 (6 bases). CDR3 length: 15 amino acids. The V end was cut by 2 bases, the J end by 3 bases, with 13 bases between. In germline, CDR1 is SGHNT, CDR2 YYREEE (reference sequence). CDR3 nucleotides: TGTGCCAGCAGCTTCTTTAGCGGAGGGACAGATACGCAGTATTTT. It specifies CASSFFSGGTDTQYF.

V gene TRBV11-2 combines with J gene TRBJ2-3, with 7 bases matching TRBD1. Trimming at V came to 5 bases and at J to 0 bases, leaving 5 bases not matched to a gene. The CDR3 totals 15 residues. Germline lookup yields CDR1 SGHAT and CDR2 FQNNGV. CDR3 loop: CASSIGDSSTDTQYF. DNA for the CDR3: TGTGCCAGCAGCATCGGGGACAGTAGCACAGATACGCAGTATTTT.

This clone was found once. The rearrangement joins TRBV3-1 (or the pseudogene TRBV3-2) to TRBJ1-5; D remains ambiguous. The V and J ends lost 4 bases and 4 bases respectively, with 14 bases between them. The CDR3 totals 15 residues. Per the germline V gene, CDR1 is LGHDT and CDR2 is YNNKEL (reference sequence). Here the CDR3 reads CASSRGSGGNQPQHF. CDR3 nucleotides: TGTGCCAGCAGCCGAGGGTCAGGAGGGAATCAGCCCCAGCATTTT.

This clone was seen a single time. The CDR3, as DNA: TGTGCCAGCAGCGCTCATACTTCCGGGACTAGCGGTTCCAGGATGGCCCAGTACTTC. This encodes CASSAHTSGTSGSRMAQYF. This chain uses TRBV3-1 (or the pseudogene TRBV3-2) with TRBJ2-5; 11 bases are a match to TRBD2. This CDR3 contains 19 residues. V lost 5 bases, J lost 9 bases, and 23 bases stayed unmatched. CDR1 and CDR2 from the germline V gene are LGHDT and YNNKEL (reference sequence).

The chain uses TRBV5-1 and TRBJ1-5; 8 bases agree with TRBD1. Germline lookup yields CDR1 SGHRS and CDR2 YFSETQ. The CDR3 length is 16 residues. The V gene end was trimmed by 3 bases and the J gene end by 1 base; junction bases not matched to a gene: 6. The CDR3, as DNA: TGCGCCAGCAGCTCCGGGACAGGAGGGAGCAATCAGCCCCAGCATTTT. Its protein product is CASSSGTGGSNQPQHF.

The rearrangement uses TRBV7-8 and TRBJ2-5; TRBD1 aligns across 8 bases. Germline CDR1 and CDR2: SGHVS and FQNEAQ. The trim removed 4 bases at V and 4 bases at J, leaving 14 bases unmatched. The CDR3 extends over 17 amino acids. DNA for the CDR3: TGTGCCAGCAGCTCTTCCCGGACAGGGTGGATCGGAGAGACCCAGTACTTC. It is translated as CASSSSRTGWIGETQYF. Full variable domain (remainder filled in from reference TRBV7-8 and TRBJ2-5): GAGVSQSPRYKVAKRGQDVALRCDPISGHVSLFWYQQALGQGPEFLTYFQNEAQLDKSGLPSDRFFAERPEGSVSTLKIQRTQQEDSAVYLCASSSSRTGWIGETQYFGPGTRLLVL.

This clone was found a few times. V usage is TRBV28 and J usage is TRBJ2-1, with D maybe TRBD2 (5 bases). The CDR3 totals 12 residues. The V gene lost 5 bases and the J gene lost 7 bases, with 9 bases spanning the gap. In germline, CDR1 is MDHEN, CDR2 SYDVKM. The CDR3 here is CASSISVNEQFF. CDR3 coding DNA: TGTGCCAGCAGTATTAGCGTGAATGAGCAGTTCTTC.